This TCR beta chain is from a study of T cell responses to AZD1222 COVID-19 vaccine. Background on the study: Pooling was applied to second doses at about 4 or about 12 weeks. Study-level results: Within unmutated variant regions lay the reported targets of nearly half of spike-specific TCRs. Sampling captured repertoires only after the peak T cell response. Clonal diversity was possibly underestimated, and white British individuals and females predominated among donors.

Germline-derived CDR1 and CDR2 are SNHLY and FYNNEI. V shed 2 bases and J shed 7 bases, with 12 bases lying between them. The CDR3 contains 14 residues. The method was immunoSEQ multiplex PCR; TCRdb's version includes in-frame clones alone and lacks a portion of them. The sample records 85,000 to 110,000 clones, around 90% being singletons. Comments on this clone: Its matching antigen is unknown.

The material was peripheral blood, obtained on day 0 of AZD1222 vaccination. The TCR sequence derives from an adult in good health. This chain links TRBV2 with TRBJ1-5, with D possibly matching TRBD1 (6 bases). For the CDR3, the DNA is TGTGCCAGCAGTGAACAGGACAGCGGGCAGCCCCAGCATTTT. As protein: CASSEQDSGQPQHF.